These 31 T cell receptor beta chains were sequenced from one sample in a study of blood T cell repertoires in COVID-19. Repertoires were generated with immunoSEQ multiplex PCR, while TCRdb's copy carries only in-frame clones and drops some. The data hold 150,000 to 200,000 clones, with 70% to 90% observed a single time. Material for sequencing was peripheral blood. Receptors were obtained from a human donor in a cohort sampled during active COVID-19.

The V gene is TRBV5-6, the J gene TRBJ2-5, with 10 bases aligning to TRBD2. The V gene end was trimmed by 1 base and the J gene end by 5 bases; junction bases not matched to a gene: 11. In germline, CDR1 is SGHDT, CDR2 YYEEEE. The CDR3 loop spans 17 amino acids. In DNA form, the CDR3 reads TGTGCCAGCAGCTTGTTAATAGCGGGGGGCAGGAGGGAGACCCAGTACTTC. Translation gives CASSLLIAGGRRETQYF.

This chain joins TRBV3-1 (or the pseudogene TRBV3-2) and TRBJ2-1; D may be TRBD2 (6 bases). Germline V gene lookup returns CDR1 LGHDT and CDR2 YNNKEL (reference sequence). V was shortened by 1 base and J by 7 bases, with 14 bases between the two germline ends. CDR3 size: 15 residues. The CDR3 spells CASSQGRLLANEQFF. For the CDR3, the DNA is TGTGCCAGCAGCCAAGGAAGGCTACTAGCAAATGAGCAGTTCTTC.

The chain is built from TRBV11-2 and TRBJ2-6, with 7 bases matching TRBD1. This CDR3 is built from 18 residues. Germline V gene data show CDR1 as SGHAT and CDR2 as FQNNGV. The ends lost 3 bases at V and 5 bases at J; junction bases unmatched: 13. The CDR3 loop is CASSFTDREGARANVLTF. For the CDR3, the DNA is TGTGCCAGCAGCTTTACAGATCGCGAGGGGGCTAGGGCCAACGTCCTGACTTTC.

Here the CDR3 DNA reads TGTGCCAGCAGTCCAGAACAGGGTTCACCCCTCCACTTT. Translated, it gives CASSPEQGSPLHF. V and J are TRBV28 and TRBJ1-6, with TRBD1 as a possible D gene (6 bases). Trimming pared 5 bases from V and 9 bases from J, leaving 11 bases between. Germline V CDR1 and CDR2: MDHEN, SYDVKM. This CDR3 region has 13 residues.

This chain uses TRBV15 with TRBJ2-5; D gene unclear. This CDR3 comprises 13 residues. Germline V gene lookup returns CDR1 LNHNV and CDR2 YYDKDF (reference sequence). V gave up 1 base and J gave up 7 bases, with 10 bases separating them. This chain's CDR3 is CATSRGGLPTQYF. In DNA form, the CDR3 reads TGTGCCACCAGCAGAGGAGGCCTGCCGACCCAGTACTTC.

This clone was seen only a few times. The chain employs TRBV7-9 and TRBJ2-1; D possibly corresponds to TRBD2 (5 bases). The V gene lost 5 bases and the J gene lost 7 bases, with 9 bases spanning the gap. Looked up from germline, CDR1 is SEHNR and CDR2 is FQNEAQ (reference sequence). This CDR3 has 12 residues. The CDR3 region has the DNA TGTGCCAGCAGCGGTCGGGAAAATGAGCAGTTCTTC. It encodes CASSGRENEQFF. The entire variable domain, with the rest obtained from reference TRBV7-9 and TRBJ2-1, is as follows: DTGVSQNPRHKITKRGQNVTFRCDPISEHNRLYWYRQTLGQGPEFLTYFQNEAQLEKSRLLSDRFSAERPKGSFSTLEIQRTEQGDSAMYLCASSGRENEQFFGPGTRLTVL.

This rearrangement joins TRBV6-2 or TRBV6-3 to TRBJ2-1, with 7 bases matching TRBD2. This CDR3 region has 15 residues. CDR1 and CDR2 (germline): MNHEY, SVGEGT. The V and J ends lost 4 bases and 7 bases, in that order; junction bases with no gene match: 10. As DNA, the CDR3 is TGTGCCAGCAGTTTAAGGACTAGTGCGGTGAATGAGCAGTTCTTC. It yields the protein CASSLRTSAVNEQFF.

This clone was seen once. The chain recombines TRBV29-1 with TRBJ1-4; 7 bases agree with TRBD1. V lost 7 bases and J lost 7; bases outside the gene matches: 9. This CDR3 contains 13 residues. Germline CDR1 reads SQVTM; CDR2 reads ANQGSEA. The CDR3 spells CSAYRGGAEKLFF. In DNA form, the CDR3 reads TGCAGCGCCTACAGGGGAGGAGCTGAAAAACTGTTTTTT.

The chain has TRBV10-2 and TRBJ2-5; D is unclear. Trimming took off 1 base at V and 2 bases at J, with 17 bases between the two ends. Per the germline V gene, CDR1 is WSHSY and CDR2 is SAAADI. The CDR3 runs 17 residues. The CDR3 DNA is TGCGCCAGCAGTGAGTTACAGACCGTACCATTGCAAGAGACCCAGTACTTC. Translating it yields CASSELQTVPLQETQYF.

This chain connects TRBV5-1 to TRBJ2-2; the D gene is possibly TRBD2 (5 bases). The V gene's germline CDR1 is SGHRS and CDR2 YFSETQ. Trimming took 0 bases from V and 2 from J, leaving 17 bases between them. The CDR3 covers 18 residues. The CDR3 region has the DNA TGCGCCAGCAGCTTGGCCTACGGGGTACCTACAAACACCGGGGAGCTGTTTTTT. Its protein product is CASSLAYGVPTNTGELFF.

The chain has TRBV5-4 and TRBJ2-5; TRBD1 matches 7 bases. Germline CDR1 and CDR2: SGHNT and YYREEE (reference sequence). The CDR3 loop spans 14 amino acids. V was pared by 4 bases and J by 3 bases, with 6 bases of the junction left unmatched. CDR3 loop: CASSTDRVEETQYF. In DNA, the CDR3 is TGTGCCAGCAGCACCGACAGGGTAGAAGAGACCCAGTACTTC.

The chain carries TRBV27 and TRBJ2-7; D may be TRBD1 (6 bases). The V and J ends lost 6 bases and 3 bases respectively, with 15 bases between them. CDR3 length: 14 amino acids. Germline values: CDR1 MNHEY, CDR2 SMNVEV (reference sequence). The CDR3 loop reads CASSLRGQHYEQYF. CDR3 coding DNA: TGTGCCAGCAGCCTACGTGGACAGCACTACGAGCAGTACTTC.

The genes are TRBV27 and TRBJ1-6; possibly TRBD1 for D (6 bases). The CDR3 consists of 14 residues. CDR1 MNHEY and CDR2 SMNVEV come from the germline V gene (reference sequence). Deletions cut 5 bases from V and 9 bases from J, with 14 bases between. CDR3 loop: CASSPTGPGSPLHF. CDR3 coding DNA: TGTGCCAGCAGTCCGACAGGACCTGGTTCACCCCTCCACTTT.

Written as DNA, the CDR3 is TGTGCCAGCTCACCACCGAGCAGGGGGCAACGAGAGCAGTACTTC. This encodes CASSPPSRGQREQYF. V gene TRBV18 combines with J gene TRBJ2-7, with 8 nucleotides matching TRBD1. In germline, CDR1 is KGHSH, CDR2 LQKENI. CDR3 size: 15 residues. V lost 0 bases, J lost 7 bases, and 8 bases stayed unmatched.

This clone was observed a handful of times. CDR3 bases: TGTGCCAGCAGAACCCCTGGGACAGGCTCCTACGAGCAGTACTTC. Amino acids: CASRTPGTGSYEQYF. V usage is TRBV5-8 and J usage is TRBJ2-7; 8 bases map to TRBD1. The V gene's germline CDR1 is SGHTS and CDR2 YDEGEE. The CDR3 length is 15 residues. V lost 5 bases, J lost 0 bases, and 7 bases stayed unmatched.

J is TRBJ2-7 and V is TRBV10-1, with D unresolved. The germline CDR1 and CDR2 sequences are WNHNN and SYGVQD (reference sequence). CDR3 size: 14 residues. Between the trimmed V and J ends, which lost 2 bases and 3 bases, there was a span of 11 bases. The CDR3 loop reads CASSESPRFYEQYF. CDR3 in DNA: TGCGCCAGCAGTGAGAGTCCCCGGTTCTACGAGCAGTACTTC.

The DNA for the CDR3 is TGTGCCAGCAGTAGAGCAGGGATTATCGCCTACGAGCAGTACTTC. This encodes CASSRAGIIAYEQYF. This chain links TRBV6-2 or TRBV6-3 with TRBJ2-7; TRBD1 is a possible D gene (5 bases). The CDR3 runs to 15 residues. Germline V CDR1 and CDR2: MNHEY, SVGEGT. The ends were cut back, 5 bases at V and 2 bases at J, with 16 bases in the middle.

This sequence joins TRBV5-1 and TRBJ1-1; 9 nucleotides align to TRBD1. The length of the CDR3 is 17 residues. V was pared by 2 bases and J by 2 bases, with 10 bases of the junction left unmatched. Germline V gene sequence: CDR1 SGHRS, CDR2 YFSETQ. The CDR3, as DNA: TGCGCCAGCAGCTTAGTCCCGGGACAGGGACCAAACACTGAAGCTTTCTTT. Amino acid sequence: CASSLVPGQGPNTEAFF.

The chain combines TRBV3-1 (or the pseudogene TRBV3-2) with TRBJ2-7; D gene uncertain. The CDR3 consists of 15 residues. Trimming took 4 bases from V and 0 from J, leaving 13 bases between them. CDR1 is LGHDT, CDR2 YNNKEL, per germline (reference sequence). In DNA form, the CDR3 reads TGTGCCAGCAGCCTCAGTGGCCACCCCTCCTACGAGCAGTACTTC. Translated, it gives CASSLSGHPSYEQYF.

The chain carries TRBV12-3 or TRBV12-4 and TRBJ2-1; D uncertain. The CDR3 is 11 residues long. Trimming cost V 6 bases and J 7 bases, with 7 bases left between them. This CDR3 reads CASSRLNEQFF. The CDR3 coding sequence is TGTGCCAGCAGCCGACTGAATGAGCAGTTCTTC.

This chain uses TRBV7-6 with TRBJ2-7, with 9 bases fitting TRBD1. With V trimmed by 1 base and J by 1 base, 5 bases remained unmatched. The CDR3 contains 16 residues. Germline V gene sequence: CDR1 SGHVS, CDR2 FNYEAQ. The DNA for the CDR3 is TGTGCCAGCAGCTTAGAAGGCGGGACAGGGTCCTACGAGCAGTACTTC. As protein: CASSLEGGTGSYEQYF.

About this clone itself: The identical CDR3 is also encoded by other nucleotide sequences in the sample. This chain uses TRBV7-9 with TRBJ1-1; 9 nucleotides match TRBD1. CDR1 SEHNR and CDR2 FQNEAQ come from the germline V gene (reference sequence). The junction had 1 base not matched to a gene; V was cut back by 5 bases and J by 0 bases. This CDR3 contains 14 residues. The CDR3 protein is CASSRTGVNTEAFF. The DNA for the CDR3 is TGTGCCAGCAGCAGGACAGGGGTGAACACTGAAGCTTTCTTT.

This chain connects TRBV7-9 to TRBJ1-6; 7 bases map to TRBD1. Trimming removed 5 bases from V and 7 bases from J; junction bases left unmatched: 14. This CDR3 is built from 17 residues. The germline CDR1 and CDR2 sequences are SEHNR and FQNEAQ (reference sequence). CDR3 amino acids: CASSPLPPGQPNSPLHF. The CDR3 DNA is TGTGCCAGCAGCCCTCTCCCGCCGGGACAGCCAAATTCACCCCTCCACTTT. The full variable domain, rest sourced from reference TRBV7-9 and TRBJ1-6, is DTGVSQNPRHKITKRGQNVTFRCDPISEHNRLYWYRQTLGQGPEFLTYFQNEAQLEKSRLLSDRFSAERPKGSFSTLEIQRTEQGDSAMYLCASSPLPPGQPNSPLHFGNGTRLTVT.

The rearrangement links TRBV19 to TRBJ2-1; 10 bases agree with TRBD2. CDR3 size: 15 residues. Looked up from germline, CDR1 is LNHDA and CDR2 is SQIVND (reference sequence). Unmatched junction bases numbered 10, after V lost 3 bases and J lost 11 bases. The CDR3 is CASSISSSGRAQQFF. The CDR3 coding sequence is TGTGCCAGTAGTATCTCCTCCAGCGGGAGGGCCCAGCAGTTCTTC.

This clone was seen only a few times. The rearrangement joins TRBV30 to TRBJ2-7, with TRBD1 matching over 8 bases. CDR3 length: 14 amino acids. Germline lookup yields CDR1 GTSNPN and CDR2 SVGIG (reference sequence). The junction had 10 bases not matched to a gene; V was cut back by 6 bases and J by 3 bases. CDR3 in DNA: TGTGCCTGCCGAGGACAGGGATTAGTCTACGAGCAGTACTTC. It yields the protein CACRGQGLVYEQYF.

This chain uses TRBV9 with TRBJ2-1; unclear D gene. Germline V gene lookup returns CDR1 SGDLS and CDR2 YYNGEE. The V and J ends lost 4 bases and 4 bases respectively, with 15 bases between them. The CDR3 is 15 residues long. CDR3 amino acids: CASSISSAEYNEQFF. Here the CDR3 DNA reads TGTGCCAGCAGCATCTCGTCCGCGGAGTACAATGAGCAGTTCTTC.

The chain recombines TRBV28 with TRBJ2-7; a weak D match, TRBD1 (6 bases). Per the germline V gene, CDR1 is MDHEN and CDR2 is SYDVKM. V was cut by 3 bases and J by 4 bases, with 10 bases left in between. CDR3 length equals 13 residues. CDR3 nucleotide sequence: TGTGCCAGCAGTTTTTGGGGGCGATACGAGCAGTACTTC. This gives the protein CASSFWGRYEQYF.

The V and J genes are TRBV7-2 and TRBJ2-3, with D possibly being TRBD1 (6 bases). Trimming took off 8 bases at V and 5 bases at J, with 11 bases between the two ends. In germline, CDR1 is SGHTA, CDR2 FQGNSA. The CDR3 runs to 12 residues. CDR3 region: CASAGERDTQYF. CDR3 DNA sequence: TGTGCCAGCGCAGGGGAGAGAGATACGCAGTATTTT.

This CDR3 is CAISESDRNYGYTF. CDR3 DNA sequence: TGTGCCATCAGTGAGTCAGACAGGAACTATGGCTACACCTTC. The chain recombines TRBV10-3 with TRBJ1-2, with D maybe TRBD1 (6 bases). The V end was cut by 0 bases, the J end by 2 bases, with 7 bases between. CDR1 is ENHRY, CDR2 SYGVKD, per germline. This CDR3 region has 14 residues.

The V and J genes are TRBV19 and TRBJ2-5; the D gene is possibly TRBD1 (5 bases). This CDR3 comprises 12 residues. CDR1 is LNHDA, CDR2 SQIVND, per germline (reference sequence). The V gene lost 5 bases and the J gene lost 4 bases, with 8 bases spanning the gap. The CDR3 DNA sequence: TGTGCCAGTAGTGCCCAGGGAGAGACCCAGTACTTC. Translated: CASSAQGETQYF.

This clone has more than one count but fewer than ten. The gene calls are TRBV19 and TRBJ2-7; TRBD1 might be the D (8 bases). Germline CDR1 is LNHDA and CDR2 is SQIVND (reference sequence). The CDR3 has 15 residues. Trimming stripped 4 bases from V and 5 bases from J, with 18 bases between. In nucleotides, the CDR3 is TGTGCCAGTAGTAGAAACAGGGGGACTACTGACGAGCAGTACTTC. Encoded protein: CASSRNRGTTDEQYF.